These T cell receptor beta chains were read from a single sample in a study of radiation and T cells in renal cell carcinoma. Profiled with immunoSEQ multiplex PCR; TCRdb holds only in-frame clones, not every one. Of about 140,000 clones listed, roughly 83% are singletons. The specimen comprised blood, sampled from a patient whose treatment included radiotherapy and nephrectomy. The receptor source for this set is a woman between 50 and 59 years old with renal cell carcinoma. CDR3s include the opening cysteine and the closing phenylalanine or tryptophan. The order of the fields is D gene, J gene, V gene, clone size, CDR3 protein, CDR3 DNA. D genes are given only for firm matches. Expanded clones get a size class; other rows say once, few or many, or leave the size out.

D: -
J: TRBJ2-5
V: TRBV5-6
size: -
CDR3: CASSLAGYSEETQYF
DNA: TGTGCCAGCAGCTTGGCCGGGTACAGTGAAGAGACCCAGTACTTC

D: TRBD1
J: TRBJ1-4
V: TRBV7-9
size: -
CDR3: CASSPDRANEKLFF
DNA: TGTGCCAGCAGCCCTGACAGGGCTAATGAAAAACTGTTTTTT

D: -
J: TRBJ2-1
V: TRBV20-1
size: -
CDR3: CSASRETPFF
DNA: TGCAGTGCGAGCAGGGAAACCCCCTTCTTC

D: TRBD1
J: TRBJ1-1
V: TRBV10-3
size: few
CDR3: CAISRDRGLTEAFF
DNA: TGTGCCATCAGTCGGGACAGGGGATTGACTGAAGCTTTCTTT

D: TRBD1
J: TRBJ2-7
V: TRBV18
size: -
CDR3: CASSPPGTVRYEQYF
DNA: TGTGCCAGCTCACCCCCCGGGACAGTGAGATACGAGCAGTACTTC

D: -
J: TRBJ2-2
V: TRBV9
size: -
CDR3: CASSVAGGGNTGELFF
DNA: TGTGCCAGCAGCGTAGCTGGCGGGGGCAACACCGGGGAGCTGTTTTTT

D: -
J: TRBJ2-7
V: TRBV5-6
size: once
CDR3: CATSIPGDEQYF
DNA: TGTGCCACCAGTATTCCCGGCGACGAGCAGTACTTC

D: -
J: TRBJ2-1
V: TRBV9
size: many
CDR3: CASSVDGYHYNEQFF
DNA: TGTGCCAGCAGCGTAGATGGCTATCACTACAATGAGCAGTTCTTC

D: -
J: TRBJ1-1
V: TRBV7-9
size: -
CDR3: CASGALRLGTEAFF
DNA: TGTGCCAGCGGGGCCCTCCGGCTGGGCACTGAAGCTTTCTTT

D: TRBD1
J: TRBJ1-2
V: TRBV29-1
size: -
CDR3: CSGTDDRAYGYTF
DNA: TGCAGCGGGACCGACGACAGGGCCTATGGCTACACCTTC

D: -
J: TRBJ2-5
V: TRBV5-1
size: -
CDR3: CASSNTAGGEETQYF
DNA: TGCGCCAGCAGTAACACAGCAGGGGGGGAAGAGACCCAGTACTTC

D: -
J: TRBJ2-7
V: TRBV7-2
size: -
CDR3: CASSYVQGDYPSYEQYF
DNA: TGTGCCAGCAGCTACGTTCAGGGCGACTATCCCTCCTACGAGCAGTACTTC

D: -
J: TRBJ1-1
V: TRBV5-1
size: -
CDR3: CASSLSRDTPNTEAFF
DNA: TGCGCCAGCAGCTTGTCCCGGGACACGCCGAACACTGAAGCTTTCTTT

D: -
J: TRBJ2-7
V: TRBV30
size: -
CDR3: CAWSVTVSREQYF
DNA: TGTGCCTGGAGTGTCACAGTTTCACGGGAGCAGTACTTC

D: -
J: TRBJ1-1
V: TRBV5-1
size: -
CDR3: CASSLWSGRGTEAFF
DNA: TGCGCCAGCAGCTTGTGGTCGGGCCGGGGGACTGAAGCTTTCTTT

D: TRBD1
J: TRBJ2-2
V: TRBV6-5
size: once
CDR3: CASSNLGGALTGELFF
DNA: TGTGCCAGCAGTAACTTAGGGGGCGCCCTCACCGGGGAGCTGTTTTTT

D: -
J: TRBJ1-1
V: TRBV5-4
size: -
CDR3: CASSLGGSGEAFF
DNA: TGTGCCAGCAGCTTGGGCGGTTCGGGGGAAGCTTTCTTT

D: TRBD1
J: TRBJ2-2
V: TRBV7-9
size: few
CDR3: CASSLEGGVYGELFF
DNA: TGTGCCAGCAGCTTAGAAGGGGGCGTTTACGGGGAGCTGTTTTTT

D: -
J: TRBJ1-5
V: TRBV10-3
size: -
CDR3: CAISESESEIQHF
DNA: TGTGCCATCAGTGAGTCAGAGTCGGAGATCCAGCATTTT

D: -
J: TRBJ1-1
V: TRBV4-3
size: -
CDR3: CASSQDLMGNTEAFF
DNA: TGCGCCAGCAGCCAAGATCTAATGGGAAACACTGAAGCTTTCTTT

D: -
J: TRBJ2-7
V: TRBV28
size: few
CDR3: CASSLQALYEQYF
DNA: TGTGCCAGCAGTCTCCAGGCCCTCTACGAGCAGTACTTC

D: -
J: TRBJ2-2
V: TRBV5-1
size: -
CDR3: CASSWTDRNTGELFF
DNA: TGCGCCAGCAGCTGGACGGACAGGAACACCGGGGAGCTGTTTTTT

D: -
J: TRBJ2-7
V: TRBV11-2
size: -
CDR3: CASSSVRDEQYF
DNA: TGTGCCAGCAGCTCAGTCAGGGACGAGCAGTACTTC

D: -
J: TRBJ1-2
V: TRBV6-5
size: -
CDR3: CASSIQGNYGYTF
DNA: TGTGCCAGCAGCATCCAGGGTAACTATGGCTACACCTTC

D: -
J: TRBJ1-2
V: TRBV2
size: -
CDR3: CASTTGSHGYTF
DNA: TGTGCCAGCACCACGGGCAGCCATGGCTACACCTTC

D: -
J: TRBJ1-2
V: TRBV6-5
size: -
CDR3: CASNLGGSSNGYTF
DNA: TGTGCCAGCAACCTAGGGGGAAGTTCGAATGGCTACACCTTC

D: -
J: TRBJ2-2
V: TRBV30
size: -
CDR3: CAWSAADTGELFF
DNA: TGTGCCTGGAGTGCGGCGGACACCGGGGAGCTGTTTTTT

D: TRBD2
J: TRBJ2-5
V: TRBV19
size: -
CDR3: CASSIKREGLKTQYF
DNA: TGTGCCAGTAGTATAAAGCGGGAGGGCCTAAAGACCCAGTACTTC

D: TRBD1
J: TRBJ2-5
V: TRBV4-2
size: -
CDR3: CASSQGQGAETQYF
DNA: TGTGCCAGCAGCCAAGGACAGGGGGCTGAGACCCAGTACTTC

D: -
J: TRBJ1-5
V: TRBV21-1
size: -
CDR3: CASSKRKQPNQPQHF
DNA: TGTGCCAGCAGCAAAAGGAAACAGCCCAATCAGCCCCAGCATTTT

D: TRBD1
J: TRBJ2-7
V: TRBV27
size: -
CDR3: CASGKAGGLGYEQYF
DNA: TGTGCCAGCGGGAAGGCAGGGGGCCTGGGCTACGAGCAGTACTTC

D: -
J: TRBJ1-1
V: TRBV9
size: -
CDR3: CASSEGTNTEAFF
DNA: TGTGCCAGCAGCGAGGGCACTAACACTGAAGCTTTCTTT

D: TRBD1
J: TRBJ1-5
V: TRBV18
size: once
CDR3: CASSPATGAIYSNQPQHF
DNA: TGTGCCAGCTCACCAGCGACAGGGGCCATTTATAGCAATCAGCCCCAGCATTTT